The next 20 T cell receptor beta chains were all read from a single sample in a study of shared clonotypes between healthy human individuals. Profiled with immunoSEQ multiplex PCR; TCRdb holds only in-frame clones, not every one. The sample holds 950,000 to 1,100,000 clones, approximately 70% seen once. Input material: memory CD4+ T cells sorted from blood. Subset given: CD45RA-negative fraction. Receptors originate from a man younger than 35 in good health.

This chain joins TRBV19 and TRBJ1-2; 8 bases line up with TRBD1. The CDR3 has 16 amino acids. CDR1 and CDR2 from the germline V gene are LNHDA and SQIVND (reference sequence). J lost 4 bases, V lost 1 base, and 8 bases had no gene match. The CDR3 region has the DNA TGTGCCAGTAGTATAGGCCAAACGGGGACAGGCTATGGCTACACCTTC. Translating it yields CASSIGQTGTGYGYTF.

The CDR3 protein is CASSLRQGADYGYTF. The CDR3 bases are TGCGCCAGCAGCCTCCGACAGGGGGCTGACTATGGCTACACCTTC. This rearrangement joins TRBV5-1 to TRBJ1-2; 10 bases are shared with TRBD1. This CDR3 has 15 amino acids. Trimming took 4 bases from V and 3 from J; bases not matched to a gene: 6. Germline V gives CDR1 SGHRS, CDR2 YFSETQ.

This clone was counted a single time. The V call is TRBV30, the J call TRBJ2-7; D might be TRBD2 (6 bases). Germline assignment: CDR1 GTSNPN and CDR2 SVGIG (reference sequence). Trimming stripped 5 bases from V and 7 bases from J, with 15 bases between. The CDR3 consists of 12 residues. This chain's CDR3 is CAWGNGRGEQYF. CDR3 coding DNA: TGTGCCTGGGGCAACGGGCGGGGTGAGCAGTACTTC.

This clone was found a few times. The chain couples TRBV14 to TRBJ1-6; TRBD1 aligns across 11 bases. Germline V gives CDR1 SGHDN, CDR2 FVKESK. V lost 3 bases, J lost 10 bases, and 5 bases stayed unmatched. The CDR3 length is 15 residues. CDR3 region: CASSQDRGPGSPLHF. The CDR3 DNA reads as TGTGCCAGCAGCCAGGACAGGGGGCCGGGCTCACCCCTCCACTTT.

This clone has a count of ten or more. The V and J genes are TRBV11-2 and TRBJ1-1; D ambiguous. The CDR3 covers 13 residues. The germline V gene has CDR1 SGHAT and CDR2 FQNNGV. With 0 bases removed from V and 8 bases from J, the gap between germline ends came to 10 bases. CDR3 residues: CASSLEQEKEAFF. In DNA form, the CDR3 reads TGTGCCAGCAGCTTAGAGCAGGAAAAGGAAGCTTTCTTT. The entire variable domain, with the rest obtained from reference TRBV11-2 and TRBJ1-1, is as follows: EAGVAQSPRYKIIEKRQSVAFWCNPISGHATLYWYQQILGQGPKLLIQFQNNGVVDDSQLPKDRFSAERLKGVDSTLKIQPAKLEDSAVYLCASSLEQEKEAFFGQGTRLTVV.

This sequence joins TRBV28 and TRBJ2-7; 8 bases are a match to TRBD2. Germline CDR1 and CDR2: MDHEN and SYDVKM. V dropped 7 bases and J dropped 3; count of bases not matched to a gene: 8. The CDR3 extends over 14 amino acids. CDR3 bases: TGTGCCAGCACTCCCTGGGCGGGAGGCTACGAGCAGTACTTC. Amino acids: CASTPWAGGYEQYF.

The chain couples TRBV30 to TRBJ2-5; D gene uncertain. This CDR3 is 14 amino acids long. V shed 1 base and J shed 4 bases, with 13 bases lying between them. The germline V gene has CDR1 GTSNPN and CDR2 SVGIG (reference sequence). The CDR3 DNA reads as TGTGCCTGGAGTGGGGGAAGTGTAAGAGAGACCCAGTACTTC. This translates into CAWSGGSVRETQYF.

The rearrangement links TRBV30 to TRBJ1-1; D is unclear. V was trimmed by 3 bases and J by 0 bases, leaving 11 bases between them. CDR3 length: 14 amino acids. Germline assignment: CDR1 GTSNPN and CDR2 SVGIG (reference sequence). CDR3 DNA sequence: TGTGCCTGGAGGTATAGATACATGAACACTGAAGCTTTCTTT. It codes for CAWRYRYMNTEAFF.

The chain employs TRBV2 and TRBJ2-6; the D is unclear. The CDR3 loop spans 15 amino acids. The ends were cut back, 1 base at V and 2 bases at J, with 6 bases in the middle. Germline CDR1 is SNHLY and CDR2 is FYNNEI. DNA for the CDR3: TGTGCCAGCAGTGAAGTGGTAGCTGGGGCCAACGTCCTGACTTTC. Translated: CASSEVVAGANVLTF.

J is TRBJ2-2 and V is TRBV5-1; 9 nucleotides agree with TRBD2. V lost 4 bases and J lost 6; bases outside the gene matches: 10. CDR1 and CDR2 (germline): SGHRS, YFSETQ. The CDR3 totals 16 residues. The CDR3 DNA follows: TGCGCCAGCAGCGTCTCTAGCGGGACTGGGTCCGGGGAGCTGTTTTTT. It translates to CASSVSSGTGSGELFF.

The V call is TRBV19, the J call TRBJ2-2; 9 bases are a match to TRBD1. This CDR3 spans 17 amino acids. V gave up 3 bases and J gave up 7 bases; unmatched junction bases: 12. CDR1 is LNHDA and CDR2 is SQIVND in the germline V gene (reference sequence). In nucleotides, the CDR3 is TGTGCCAGTAGTATGCTCCGGACAGGGGACTATATCGGGGAGCTGTTTTTT. It is translated as CASSMLRTGDYIGELFF.

Note on this clone: Within the sample, other DNA sequences also encode this same CDR3. The rearrangement links TRBV14 to TRBJ1-6; D possibly corresponds to TRBD1 (5 bases). This CDR3 contains 15 residues. Trimming removed 1 base from V and 4 bases from J, with 8 bases in between. CDR1 is SGHDN, CDR2 FVKESK, per germline. DNA of the CDR3: TGTGCCAGCAGCCAAGGGGGGACTTATAATTCACCCCTCCACTTT. It specifies CASSQGGTYNSPLHF.

The V gene is TRBV5-6, the J gene TRBJ1-1, with TRBD1 identical over 9 bases. From germline, CDR1 is SGHDT and CDR2 YYEEEE. V shed 5 bases and J 3 bases; nucleotides not matched to a gene: 14. There are 17 residues in the CDR3. CDR3 nucleotides: TGTGCCAGCAGATTCAACCCCGGGACAGGGATCTACACTGAAGCTTTCTTT. The encoded protein is CASRFNPGTGIYTEAFF.

This clone was seen more than once but under ten times. The V call is TRBV5-1, the J call TRBJ1-2; D ambiguous. Germline V CDR1 and CDR2: SGHRS, YFSETQ. Trimming removed 0 bases at V and 8 bases at J, with 14 bases between. CDR3 length: 14 residues. The CDR3, as DNA: TGCGCCAGCAGCTTGGGGAATCCGAGAGACGGCTACACCTTC. This encodes CASSLGNPRDGYTF.

The rearrangement links TRBV6-1 to TRBJ1-6; tentative D call: TRBD1 (6 bases). Trimming removed 8 bases at V and 0 bases at J, with 11 bases between. This CDR3 contains 15 residues. Germline V gene lookup returns CDR1 MNHNS and CDR2 SASEGT. The CDR3 sequence is CASPGASSYNSPLHF. As DNA, the CDR3 is TGTGCCAGCCCAGGGGCCAGCTCCTATAATTCACCCCTCCACTTT.

This clone was seen a handful of times. V gene TRBV30 combines with J gene TRBJ1-1; tentative D call: TRBD1 (5 bases). The CDR3 consists of 13 residues. V was clipped by 5 bases and J by 2 bases, with 12 bases between them. CDR1 is GTSNPN and CDR2 is SVGIG in the germline V gene (reference sequence). CDR3 protein: CAWGRGGNTEAFF. The CDR3 nucleotides read TGTGCCTGGGGACGGGGGGGAAACACTGAAGCTTTCTTT.

The chain employs TRBV11-2 and TRBJ2-1; D is unclear. The CDR3 contains 11 residues. Per germline, CDR1 SGHAT and CDR2 FQNNGV. V was clipped by 4 bases and J by 7 bases, with 5 bases between them. The CDR3 sequence is CASSWGNEQFF. For the CDR3, the DNA is TGTGCCAGCAGCTGGGGAAATGAGCAGTTCTTC.

The chain has TRBV28 and TRBJ1-6; D not certain. V lost 1 base to trimming and J lost 10 bases, with 17 bases between them. Germline CDR1 MDHEN, CDR2 SYDVKM. The CDR3 sequence is 16 residues long. CDR3 coding DNA: TGTGCCAGCAGTTTATATCCGGCCGGGAAAGGCTCACCCCTCCACTTT. Translating it yields CASSLYPAGKGSPLHF.

Notes on this clone: Other DNA sequences within the sample encode an identical CDR3. The chain joins TRBV5-1 to TRBJ2-5; D possibly uses TRBD1 or TRBD2 (5 bases each). There are 14 residues in the CDR3. V dropped 1 base and J dropped 4 bases, with 11 bases sitting between them. Germline V gives CDR1 SGHRS, CDR2 YFSETQ. This CDR3 is CASSLSGTGETQYF. Here the CDR3 DNA reads TGCGCCAGCAGCTTGTCGGGGACGGGAGAGACCCAGTACTTC.

The rearrangement joins TRBV27 to TRBJ1-2; unclear D gene. V was clipped by 8 bases and J by 2 bases, with 15 bases between them. Germline V gene sequence: CDR1 MNHEY, CDR2 SMNVEV (reference sequence). This CDR3 contains 14 residues. The CDR3 nucleotides read TGTGCCAGCCTCCCCGCTGGGTCCAACTATGGCTACACCTTC. Translated: CASLPAGSNYGYTF.